The entry that follows covers one TCR beta chain sequence. Its antigen is still unknown. Sequence at one end of the junction differs from germline and may be a read error. Taken from cysteine to phenylalanine, the CDR3 has 16 residues. Only the CDR3 DNA stays, 48 bases, in frame from base 1. CDR1 and CDR2, per the germline V gene, are MDHEN and SYDVKM. This specimen comes from a study of sequential checkpoint blockade in melanoma (dated by TCRdb to between 2018 and 2021). Context from the whole study: Patients were randomized 1:1 to first-line nivolumab followed by ipilimumab (arm A) or ipilimumab followed by nivolumab (arm B). Both trial sequences were followed by maintenance nivolumab. Results the study describes overall, beyond this receptor: The response-prediction model combining TCR metrics and mutation burden needs validation in larger, independent patient cohorts.

What this sample's treatment or condition label stands for: randomized to nivolumab then ipilimumab (arm A) or the reverse (arm B). No trial patient had received prior DNA-damaging chemotherapy. On a FACS Aria II flow cytometer, live CD3+CD8+ cells that were negative for CD19 and CD56 were sorted from thawed PBMCs. CheckMate 064, a randomized, open-label phase II trial of sequential checkpoint blockade, was the source of the samples, all of which came from patients with melanoma. Peripheral blood mononuclear cells were obtained through leukapheresis, purified using Ficoll-Paque, and frozen in human serum containing approximately 9.3% DMSO. Purity of sorted blood CD3+CD8+ cells was verified at >95% immediately after sorting, followed by DNA extraction. TCRbeta CDR3 regions were immunosequenced from genomic DNA with the immunoSEQ Assay. Prior to high-throughput sequencing, genomic DNA was amplified by bias-controlled multiplex PCR. Per the authors' processing: To quantify the absolute abundance of each unique TCRbeta CDR3 region, the sequences were collapsed and filtered. Clonality, defined as 1 minus Pielou's evenness, was calculated using only productive rearrangements. A previously published method was used to identify clones whose frequencies were significantly greater in on-treatment samples than in baseline samples. TCRdb took this table from immuneACCESS and kept in-frame rearrangements with V and J called. Such tables lack part of the clones; where checked against another copy, unresolved V genes explain under half of the gap, and the rest is unexplained. The V and J calls and clone size are taken from that table; D and trimming were inferred from the DNA. Recorded for this sample are under 20,000 clones; over 70% of them occurred a single time. The ten largest clonotypes hold roughly a third of the sample.

The rearrangement combines TRBV28 with TRBJ1-2; TRBD1 could be the D gene, as 6 bases match. This TCR came from a human donor with melanoma. The source was CD8+ T cells sorted from blood (inferred from file names), collected from a patient given nivolumab and ipilimumab in sequence. The CDR3 region has the sequence CASIISAGGPFYCYTF. The sequence in DNA is TGTGCCAGCATAATCTCGGCCGGGGGGCCCTTCTATTGCTACACCTTC.